This TCR beta chain was recorded in a study of human thymus T cells. Clones were read by immunoSEQ multiplex PCR, and TCRdb kept only the in-frame ones, dropping some. The sample yields about 130,000 clones, 90% to 95% seen once. Thymic resections from corrective heart surgery supplied the tissue. Healthy Finnish infants having corrective surgery for congenital heart defects served as donors. Trimming took off 0 bases at V and 1 base at J, with 25 bases between the two ends. The length of the CDR3 is 20 residues. Per germline, CDR1 MGHRA and CDR2 YSYEKL. The study, taken as a whole, reports: Thymic TCR repertoires of unrelated people reportedly overlapped highly. Within thymic and blood repertoires, V and J gene usage appeared to be biased.

Comment on this clone: Its antigen is undetermined.

The rearrangement links TRBV4-1 to TRBJ2-7; D perhaps matches TRBD1 (6 bases). Sequenced material: thymus tissue. This clonotype originated in a boy younger than two with a congenital heart defect but otherwise immunologically healthy. DNA of the CDR3: TGCGCCAGCAGCCAAGATGAAGACAGGACAAAGTTGAACCAATCCTACGAGCAGTACTTC. This gives the protein CASSQDEDRTKLNQSYEQYF.